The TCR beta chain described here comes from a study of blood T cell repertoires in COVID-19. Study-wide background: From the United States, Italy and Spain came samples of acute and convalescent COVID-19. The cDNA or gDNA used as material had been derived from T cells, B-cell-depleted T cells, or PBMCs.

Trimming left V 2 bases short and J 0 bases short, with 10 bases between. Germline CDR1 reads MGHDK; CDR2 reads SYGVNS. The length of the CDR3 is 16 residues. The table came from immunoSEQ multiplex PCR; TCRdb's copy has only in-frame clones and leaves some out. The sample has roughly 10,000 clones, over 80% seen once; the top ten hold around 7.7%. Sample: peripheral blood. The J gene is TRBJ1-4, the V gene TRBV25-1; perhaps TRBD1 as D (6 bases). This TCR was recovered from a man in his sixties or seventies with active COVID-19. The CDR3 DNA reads TGTGCCAGCAGTGAAAGTAAGGGGGCAACTAATGAAAAACTGTTTTTT. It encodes CASSESKGATNEKLFF.